These 21 T cell receptor beta chains were sequenced from one sample in a study of cytomegalovirus exposure and HLA in healthy donors. PCR used 60 Vbeta primers and 13 Jbeta primers. The assay was immunoSEQ multiplex PCR, and TCRdb's table has in-frame clones only and misses some. The table has 80,000 or so clones, 77% seen once. The sample was PBMCs. The receptor source for this set is a man between 50 and 59 years old in good health and CMV-seropositive.

The rearrangement links TRBV10-3 to TRBJ2-3, with D possibly being TRBD2 (5 bases). Germline V gene lookup returns CDR1 ENHRY and CDR2 SYGVKD. CDR3 length: 15 amino acids. Trimming removed 5 bases from V and 2 bases from J, with 14 bases in between. The CDR3 coding sequence is TGTGCCATCAGTTCTGATACTAGGTCCACAGATACGCAGTATTTT. Translating it yields CAISSDTRSTDTQYF.

The V call is TRBV28, the J call TRBJ2-5, with a tentative D call TRBD1 (5 bases). This CDR3 spans 14 amino acids. Trimming took off 7 bases at V and 5 bases at J, with 17 bases between the two ends. Germline values: CDR1 MDHEN, CDR2 SYDVKM. The CDR3 DNA reads TGTGCCAGCACCCGAATTCAGGGTATGGAGACCCAGTACTTC. Protein product: CASTRIQGMETQYF.

This chain joins TRBV20-1 and TRBJ2-3; D gene unclear. The CDR3 is made up of 11 amino acids. The ends were cut back, 5 bases at V and 5 bases at J, with 8 bases in the middle. Germline lookup yields CDR1 DFQATT and CDR2 SNEGSKA (reference sequence). In DNA form, the CDR3 reads TGCAGTGCTCCCTCCGTAGATACGCAGTATTTT. The encoded protein is CSAPSVDTQYF.

This clone was found once. The chain combines TRBV5-4 with TRBJ2-3; 13 bases match TRBD2. Unmatched junction bases numbered 14, after V lost 7 bases and J lost 6 bases. The CDR3 covers 17 residues. Germline-derived CDR1 and CDR2 are SGHNT and YYREEE (reference sequence). The CDR3 protein is CASSKSRLAGGVDTQYF. The DNA for the CDR3 is TGTGCCAGCTCTAAGTCGAGACTAGCGGGAGGTGTGGATACGCAGTATTTT.

V usage is TRBV19 and J usage is TRBJ2-1; TRBD2 matches at 8 bases. Trimming cost V 6 bases and J 16 bases; bases outside gene matches: 11. CDR1 is LNHDA and CDR2 is SQIVND in the germline V gene (reference sequence). This CDR3 is built from 12 residues. The CDR3 sequence is CASSDGGAVRFF. CDR3 sequence (DNA): TGTGCCAGTAGCGACGGGGGGGCGGTCCGATTCTTC.

This chain uses TRBV27 with TRBJ1-1; TRBD1 might be the D (5 bases). Germline V lookup: CDR1 MNHEY, CDR2 SMNVEV (reference sequence). CDR3 length: 17 residues. The V end was cut by 2 bases, the J end by 0 bases, with 16 bases between. The CDR3 DNA reads TGTGCCAGCAGTTTAAGTCGGCCAGGGCCCATGAACACTGAAGCTTTCTTT. Translating it yields CASSLSRPGPMNTEAFF.

V usage is TRBV12-5 and J usage is TRBJ1-1, with D possibly being TRBD1 (5 bases). V shed 5 bases and J shed 4 bases, with 23 bases lying between them. The germline gives CDR1 LGHNT, CDR2 FRNRAP. The CDR3 is 17 amino acids. The chain's CDR3 is CASGRRRRQPNATEAFF. The DNA for the CDR3 is TGTGCTAGTGGTCGTCGAAGAAGACAGCCGAACGCCACTGAAGCTTTCTTT.

V gene TRBV15 combines with J gene TRBJ2-1, with 8 bases lining up with TRBD2. CDR1 and CDR2 from the germline V gene are LNHNV and YYDKDF (reference sequence). This CDR3 spans 14 amino acids. Trimming at V came to 3 bases and at J to 7 bases, leaving 5 bases not matched to a gene. Here the CDR3 reads CATSRSGSGNEQFF. In DNA, the CDR3 is TGTGCCACCAGCAGGAGCGGGAGTGGTAATGAGCAGTTCTTC.

The gene calls are TRBV9 and TRBJ2-1; D ambiguous. The CDR3 sequence is 13 residues long. Germline V gives CDR1 SGDLS, CDR2 YYNGEE. V was pared by 3 bases and J by 6 bases, with 10 bases between. CDR3 residues: CASSDIVLNEQFF. The DNA for the CDR3 is TGTGCCAGCAGCGATATCGTACTCAATGAGCAGTTCTTC.

This chain links TRBV6-6 with TRBJ1-5; 8 bases align to TRBD1. CDR3 length equals 15 residues. The germline V gene encodes CDR1 MNHNY and CDR2 SVGAGI (reference sequence). V was clipped by 5 bases and J by 6 bases; unmatched bases: 9. CDR3 in DNA: TGTGCCAGCAGTCACGGACAGGGTACGATTCAGCCCCAGCATTTT. This encodes CASSHGQGTIQPQHF.

The V call is TRBV11-3, the J call TRBJ2-5; the match to TRBD1 covers 7 bases. Germline CDR1 SGHNT, CDR2 YENEEA. The CDR3 spans 13 residues. The trim removed 5 bases at V and 5 bases at J, leaving 5 bases unmatched. CDR3 bases: TGTGCCAGCAGCAACCGGGGACAGGAGACCCAGTACTTC. It specifies CASSNRGQETQYF. Drawing the rest from reference TRBV11-3 and TRBJ2-5, the complete variable domain is EAGVVQSPRYKIIEKKQPVAFWCNPISGHNTLYWYLQNLGQGPELLIRYENEEAVDDSQLPKDRFSAERLKGVDSTLKIQPAELGDSAVYLCASSNRGQETQYFGPGTRLLVL.

CDR3 loop: CAISVGAGGLDGYTF. The CDR3, as DNA: TGTGCCATCTCAGTGGGGGCAGGGGGCCTCGATGGCTACACCTTC. The genes are TRBV10-3 and TRBJ1-2; TRBD1 matches 8 bases. The trim removed 8 bases at V and 6 bases at J, leaving 14 bases unmatched. Germline values: CDR1 ENHRY, CDR2 SYGVKD. The CDR3 runs 15 residues.

Details on this clone: This sample includes further DNA sequences coding for the same CDR3. The gene calls are TRBV5-1 and TRBJ1-2; 7 nucleotides agree with TRBD1. The J segment lost 2 bases and the V segment lost 4 bases, leaving 2 bases of the junction unmatched. This CDR3 is built from 13 residues. CDR1 is SGHRS and CDR2 is YFSETQ in the germline V gene. CDR3 sequence reads: CASSPDRNYGYTF. The CDR3 DNA follows: TGCGCCAGCAGCCCGGACAGGAACTATGGCTACACCTTC.

The V call is TRBV29-1, the J call TRBJ2-3; maybe TRBD2 (6 bases). CDR1 SQVTM and CDR2 ANQGSEA come from the germline V gene. Trimming left V 3 bases short and J 2 bases short, with 12 bases between. The CDR3 is 14 residues long. In DNA, the CDR3 is TGCAGCGTTGAGGTGGGACTGCACACAGATACGCAGTATTTT. It specifies CSVEVGLHTDTQYF.

V is TRBV5-6 and J is TRBJ2-7; D is undetermined. The V and J ends lost 0 bases and 4 bases respectively, with 5 bases between them. The CDR3 sequence is 12 residues long. Germline V gene data show CDR1 as SGHDT and CDR2 as YYEEEE. The CDR3 DNA sequence: TGTGCCAGCAGCTTGGACTATTACGAGCAGTACTTC. Its protein is CASSLDYYEQYF.

The V and J genes are TRBV10-3 and TRBJ2-7; 8 bases map to TRBD2. The CDR3 loop spans 14 amino acids. V gave up 2 bases and J gave up 3 bases; unmatched junction bases: 3. The germline gives CDR1 ENHRY, CDR2 SYGVKD. Here the CDR3 reads CAISERAGDYEQYF. CDR3 DNA: TGTGCCATCAGTGAGAGAGCGGGAGACTACGAGCAGTACTTC.

The chain links TRBV28 to TRBJ2-5; D may be TRBD1 (6 bases). V gave up 6 bases and J gave up 5 bases, with 19 bases separating them. This CDR3 contains 15 residues. The V gene's germline CDR1 is MDHEN and CDR2 SYDVKM. The CDR3 here is CASSSQGPWGETQYF. The CDR3 nucleotides read TGTGCCAGCAGCTCCCAGGGGCCCTGGGGCGAGACCCAGTACTTC.

The chain carries TRBV6-5 and TRBJ2-7, with D possibly being TRBD2 (6 bases). The CDR3 sequence is 15 residues long. Germline CDR1 MNHEY, CDR2 SVGAGI. V was cut by 5 bases and J by 5 bases, with 19 bases left in between. DNA of the CDR3: TGTGCCAGCAGTACCCGACTGAGCGGGTCCCACGAGCAGTACTTC. Translating gives CASSTRLSGSHEQYF.

The chain has TRBV11-2 and TRBJ2-2, with a tentative D call TRBD2 (6 bases). V shed 1 base and J shed 0 bases, with 12 bases lying between them. CDR3 length: 17 residues. CDR1 is SGHAT, CDR2 FQNNGV, per germline. The CDR3: CASSLVGGATNTGELFF. The CDR3 DNA reads as TGTGCCAGCAGCTTAGTGGGGGGAGCAACGAACACCGGGGAGCTGTTTTTT. Full variable domain (outside the CDR3, taken from reference TRBV11-2 and TRBJ2-2): EAGVAQSPRYKIIEKRQSVAFWCNPISGHATLYWYQQILGQGPKLLIQFQNNGVVDDSQLPKDRFSAERLKGVDSTLKIQPAKLEDSAVYLCASSLVGGATNTGELFFGEGSRLTVL.

This chain uses TRBV27 with TRBJ2-3; 12 bases agree with TRBD2. The length of the CDR3 is 21 residues. Germline V CDR1 and CDR2: MNHEY, SMNVEV (reference sequence). Trimming at V came to 8 bases and at J to 2 bases, leaving 23 bases not matched to a gene. The CDR3 DNA reads as TGTGCCAGCGGAAAACTACCCGCGGGACTAGCGGGTCGAAGCCCCACAGATACGCAGTATTTT. It is translated as CASGKLPAGLAGRSPTDTQYF.

The genes are TRBV12-5 and TRBJ2-3, with D maybe TRBD2 (6 bases). Germline CDR1 and CDR2: LGHNT and FRNRAP. The V and J ends lost 1 base and 6 bases respectively, with 17 bases between them. The CDR3 runs 16 residues. The CDR3 reads CASGLDRDSLDDTQYF. The CDR3 DNA sequence: TGTGCTAGTGGTTTGGACCGGGACTCACTAGACGATACGCAGTATTTT.